The 7 T cell receptor beta chains below were found in one sample sequenced in a study of identical twins. TCRdb re-called the 5' RACE reads with MiXCR, one entry per CDR3 protein. This sample yields about 220,000 distinct CDR3 sequences, of which about 7.5% are seen a single time; approximately 5.4% belongs to the top ten. The same data also went into a second study, on yellow fever vaccine responses in identical twins.

The sequenced sample consisted of CD8+ T cells sorted from blood. These receptors originate from a woman younger than 30 in good health.

This clonotype has ten or more counts. This chain joins TRBV11-2 and TRBJ2-7, with D maybe TRBD2 (6 bases). Trimming stripped 3 bases from V and 7 bases from J, with 13 bases between. The CDR3 length is 13 residues. Germline CDR1 SGHAT, CDR2 FQNNGV. In DNA, the CDR3 is TGTGCCAGCAGCTTGACGGGAGCTAGTGAGCAGTACGTC. Its translation is CASSLTGASEQYV.

This clonotype was seen a few times. The chain recombines TRBV7-2 with TRBJ2-1; 9 positions agree with TRBD2. Unmatched junction bases numbered 11, after V lost 2 bases and J lost 0 bases. The germline CDR1 and CDR2 sequences are SGHTA and FQGNSA. CDR3 length equals 19 residues. For the CDR3, the DNA is TGTGCCAGCAGCTTAACGGCTAGCGGGACACCCAGCTCCTACAATGAGCAGTTCTTC. Its protein product is CASSLTASGTPSSYNEQFF.

This clonotype was seen many times. Written as DNA, the CDR3 is TGCGCCAGCAGCTTGGAGGGGGGTGAACAAGAGACCCAGTACTTC. This sequence encodes CASSLEGGEQETQYF. The chain couples TRBV5-1 to TRBJ2-5, with D tentatively TRBD1 or TRBD2 (6 bases each). Per the germline V gene, CDR1 is SGHRS and CDR2 is YFSETQ. V gave up 0 bases and J gave up 2 bases, with 11 bases separating them. The CDR3 is made up of 15 amino acids. Variable domain in full (rest from reference TRBV5-1 and TRBJ2-5): KAGVTQTPRYLIKTRGQQVTLSCSPISGHRSVSWYQQTPGQGLQFLFEYFSETQRNKGNFPGRFSGRQFSNSRSEMNVSTLELGDSALYLCASSLEGGEQETQYFGPGTRLLVL.

The rearrangement uses TRBV2 and TRBJ1-5; D not certain. This CDR3 has 13 residues. The V gene's germline CDR1 is SNHLY and CDR2 FYNNEI. Trimming left V 4 bases short and J 3 bases short, with 7 bases between. The CDR3 coding sequence is TGTGCCAGCAGTGCAGGCACCAATCAGCCCCAGCATTTT. Its protein product is CASSAGTNQPQHF.

This chain joins TRBV28 and TRBJ2-2; the match to TRBD2 covers 13 bases. From germline, CDR1 is MDHEN and CDR2 SYDVKM. Trimming took 6 bases from V and 0 from J; bases not matched to a gene: 7. This CDR3 region has 18 residues. The CDR3 coding sequence is TGTGCCAGCAGCCCGGGACTAGCGGGGTCCCCGAACACCGGGGAGCTGTTTTTT. Amino acids: CASSPGLAGSPNTGELFF. The variable domain in full, completed from reference TRBV28 and TRBJ2-2, reads DVKVTQSSRYLVKRTGEKVFLECVQDMDHENMFWYRQDPGLGLRLIYFSYDVKMKEKGDIPEGYSVSREKKERFSLILESASTNQTSMYLCASSPGLAGSPNTGELFFGEGSRLTVL.

This clonotype was detected many times. The genes are TRBV6-2 or TRBV6-3 and TRBJ2-1; TRBD2 matches 9 bases. The CDR3 spans 15 residues. Losses at the gene ends were 7 bases for V and 9 bases for J; bases not matched to a gene: 13. Germline loops: CDR1 MNHEY, CDR2 SVGEGT. The CDR3 nucleotides read TGTGCCAGCACCCAGCCGGGACTAGCCGGCGCTGAGCAGTTCTTC. This translates into CASTQPGLAGAEQFF.

This clonotype was counted many times. V usage is TRBV28 and J usage is TRBJ2-2, with 7 bases identical to TRBD2. The CDR3 is 17 amino acids. The germline V gene encodes CDR1 MDHEN and CDR2 SYDVKM. The ends lost 6 bases at V and 2 bases at J; junction bases unmatched: 12. The CDR3: CASSPNELAENTGELFF. The DNA of the CDR3 is TGTGCCAGCAGCCCGAACGAGCTAGCGGAAAACACCGGGGAGCTGTTTTTT.